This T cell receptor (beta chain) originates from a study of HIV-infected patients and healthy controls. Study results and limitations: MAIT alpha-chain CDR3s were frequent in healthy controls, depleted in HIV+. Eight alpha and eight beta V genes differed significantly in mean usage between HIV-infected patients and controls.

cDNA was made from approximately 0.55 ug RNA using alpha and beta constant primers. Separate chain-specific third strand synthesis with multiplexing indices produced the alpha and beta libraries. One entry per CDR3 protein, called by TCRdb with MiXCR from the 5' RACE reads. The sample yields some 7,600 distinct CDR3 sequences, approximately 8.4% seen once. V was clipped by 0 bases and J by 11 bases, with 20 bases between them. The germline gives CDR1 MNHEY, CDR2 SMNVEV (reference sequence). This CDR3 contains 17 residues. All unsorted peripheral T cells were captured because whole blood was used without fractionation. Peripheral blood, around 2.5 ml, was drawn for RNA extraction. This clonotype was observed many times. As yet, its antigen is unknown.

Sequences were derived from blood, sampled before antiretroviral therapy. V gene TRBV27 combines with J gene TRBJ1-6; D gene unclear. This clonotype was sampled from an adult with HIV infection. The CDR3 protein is CASSLSKSPLTLAPLHF. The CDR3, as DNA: TGTGCCAGCAGTTTATCGAAGTCCCCCCTCACATTGGCACCCCTCCACTTT.